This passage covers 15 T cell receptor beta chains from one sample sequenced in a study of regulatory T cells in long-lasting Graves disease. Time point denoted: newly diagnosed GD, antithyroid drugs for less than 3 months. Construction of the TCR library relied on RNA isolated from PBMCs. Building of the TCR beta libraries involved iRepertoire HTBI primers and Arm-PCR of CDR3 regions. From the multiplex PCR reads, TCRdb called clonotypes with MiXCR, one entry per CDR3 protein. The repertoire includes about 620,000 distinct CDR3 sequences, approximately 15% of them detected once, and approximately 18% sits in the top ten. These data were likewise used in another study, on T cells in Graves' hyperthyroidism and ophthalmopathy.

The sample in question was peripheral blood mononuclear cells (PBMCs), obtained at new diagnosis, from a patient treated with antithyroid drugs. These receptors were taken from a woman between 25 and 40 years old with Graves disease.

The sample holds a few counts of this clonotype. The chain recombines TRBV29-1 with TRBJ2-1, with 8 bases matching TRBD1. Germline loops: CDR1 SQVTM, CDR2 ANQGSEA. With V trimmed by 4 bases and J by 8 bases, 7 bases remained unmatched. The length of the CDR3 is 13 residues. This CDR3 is CSVVRDRFDEQFF. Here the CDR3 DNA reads TGCAGCGTTGTCCGGGACAGGTTCGATGAGCAGTTCTTC.

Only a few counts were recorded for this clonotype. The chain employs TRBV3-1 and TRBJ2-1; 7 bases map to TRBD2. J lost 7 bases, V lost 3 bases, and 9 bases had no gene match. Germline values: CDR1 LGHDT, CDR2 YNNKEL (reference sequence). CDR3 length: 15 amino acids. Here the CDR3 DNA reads TGTGCCAGCAGCCACATGGCGGGAGTGGGAAATGAGCAGTTCTTC. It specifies CASSHMAGVGNEQFF.

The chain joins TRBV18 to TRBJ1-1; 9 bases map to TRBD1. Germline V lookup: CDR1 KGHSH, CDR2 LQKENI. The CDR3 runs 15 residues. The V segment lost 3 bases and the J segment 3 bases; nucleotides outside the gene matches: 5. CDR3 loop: CASSPRDRVYTEAFF. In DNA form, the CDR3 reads TGTGCCAGCTCACCCAGGGACAGGGTTTACACTGAAGCTTTCTTT.

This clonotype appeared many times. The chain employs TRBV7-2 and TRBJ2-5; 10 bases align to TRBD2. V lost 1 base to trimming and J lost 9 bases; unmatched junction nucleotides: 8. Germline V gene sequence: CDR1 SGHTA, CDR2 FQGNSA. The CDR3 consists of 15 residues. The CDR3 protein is CASSLDTSGVVPQYF. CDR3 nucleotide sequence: TGTGCCAGCAGCTTAGATACTAGCGGGGTGGTTCCCCAGTACTTC.

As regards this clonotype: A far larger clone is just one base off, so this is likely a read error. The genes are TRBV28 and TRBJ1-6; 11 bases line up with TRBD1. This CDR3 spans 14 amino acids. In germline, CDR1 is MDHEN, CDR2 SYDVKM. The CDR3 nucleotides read TGTGCCAGCATTGGACAGGGGGCTAATTCACCCCCCCACTTT. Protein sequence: CASIGQGANSPPHF.

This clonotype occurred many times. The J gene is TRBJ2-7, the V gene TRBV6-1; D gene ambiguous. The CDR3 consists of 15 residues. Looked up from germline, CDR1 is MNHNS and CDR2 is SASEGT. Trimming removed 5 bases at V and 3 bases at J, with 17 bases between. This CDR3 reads CASSTSTSLVYEQYF. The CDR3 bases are TGTGCCAGCAGTACCTCCACCTCCTTAGTCTACGAGCAGTACTTC.

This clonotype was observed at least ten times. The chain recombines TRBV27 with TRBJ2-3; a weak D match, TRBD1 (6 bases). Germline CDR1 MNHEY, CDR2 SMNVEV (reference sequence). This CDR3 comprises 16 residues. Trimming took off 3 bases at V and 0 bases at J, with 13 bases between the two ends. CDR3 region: CASSLSQGFSTDTQYF. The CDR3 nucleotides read TGTGCCAGCAGTTTGTCACAGGGATTTAGCACAGATACGCAGTATTTT.

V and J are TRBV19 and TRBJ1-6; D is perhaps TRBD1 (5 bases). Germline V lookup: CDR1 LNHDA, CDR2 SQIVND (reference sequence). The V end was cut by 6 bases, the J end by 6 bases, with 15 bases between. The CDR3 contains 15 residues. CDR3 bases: TGTGCCAGTAGCACGGCGGGGGTGATTAATTCACCCCTCCACTTT. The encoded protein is CASSTAGVINSPLHF.

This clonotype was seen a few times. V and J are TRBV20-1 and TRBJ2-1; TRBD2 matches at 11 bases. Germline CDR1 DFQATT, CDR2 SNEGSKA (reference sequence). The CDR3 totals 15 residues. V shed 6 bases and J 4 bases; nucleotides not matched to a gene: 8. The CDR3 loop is CSAQRLAGKYNEQFF. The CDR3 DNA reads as TGCAGTGCCCAGCGACTAGCGGGAAAATACAATGAGCAGTTCTTC.

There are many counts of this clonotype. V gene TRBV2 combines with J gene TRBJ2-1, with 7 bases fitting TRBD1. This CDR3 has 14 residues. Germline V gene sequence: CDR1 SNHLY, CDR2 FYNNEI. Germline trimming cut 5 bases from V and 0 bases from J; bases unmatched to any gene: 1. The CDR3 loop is CASSWDSSYNEQFF. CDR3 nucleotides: TGTGCCAGCAGTTGGGACAGCTCCTACAATGAGCAGTTCTTC.

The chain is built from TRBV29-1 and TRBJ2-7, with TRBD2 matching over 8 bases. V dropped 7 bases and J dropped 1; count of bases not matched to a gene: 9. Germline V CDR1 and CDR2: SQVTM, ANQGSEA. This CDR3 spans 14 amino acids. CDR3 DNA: TGCAGCGCCGGGGGGGGAACAGCTTCCTACGAGCAGTACTTC. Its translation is CSAGGGTASYEQYF.

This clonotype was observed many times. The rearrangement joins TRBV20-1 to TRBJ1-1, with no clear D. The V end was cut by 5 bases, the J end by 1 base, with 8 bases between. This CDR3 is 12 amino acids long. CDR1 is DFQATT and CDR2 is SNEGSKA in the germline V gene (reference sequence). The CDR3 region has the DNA TGCAGTGCTTTGCGAAAGAACACTGAAGCTTTCTTT. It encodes CSALRKNTEAFF.

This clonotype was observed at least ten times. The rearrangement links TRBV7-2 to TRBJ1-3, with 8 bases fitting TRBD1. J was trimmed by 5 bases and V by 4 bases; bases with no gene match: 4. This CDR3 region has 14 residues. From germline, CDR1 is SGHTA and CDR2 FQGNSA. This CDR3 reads CASSWTGRRNTIYF. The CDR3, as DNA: TGTGCCAGCAGCTGGACAGGGCGCAGAAACACCATATATTTT.

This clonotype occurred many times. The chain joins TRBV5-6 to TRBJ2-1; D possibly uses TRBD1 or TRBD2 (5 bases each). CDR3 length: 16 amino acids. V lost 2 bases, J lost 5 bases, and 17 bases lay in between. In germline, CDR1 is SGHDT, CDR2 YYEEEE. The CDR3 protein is CASSFIGAPGNNEQFF. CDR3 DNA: TGTGCCAGCAGCTTCATTGGGGCCCCGGGGAACAATGAGCAGTTCTTC.

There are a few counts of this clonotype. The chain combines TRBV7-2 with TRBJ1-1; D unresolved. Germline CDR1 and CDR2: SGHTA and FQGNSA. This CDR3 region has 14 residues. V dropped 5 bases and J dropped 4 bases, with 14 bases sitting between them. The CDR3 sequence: CASSLATAGTEAFF. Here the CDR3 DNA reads TGTGCCAGCAGCCTGGCCACGGCAGGCACTGAAGCTTTCTTT. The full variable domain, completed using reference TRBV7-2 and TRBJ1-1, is GAGVSQSPSNKVTEKGKDVELRCDPISGHTALYWYRQSLGQGLEFLIYFQGNSAPDKSGLPSDRFSAERTGGSVSTLTIQRTQQEDSAVYLCASSLATAGTEAFFGQGTRLTVV.